Below are 9 T cell receptor beta chains sequenced from a single sample in a study of regulatory T cells in long-lasting Graves disease. For TCR beta, libraries came from iRepertoire HTBI primers and Arm-PCR of CDR3 regions. MiXCR, run by TCRdb on the multiplex PCR reads, gives a single entry per CDR3 protein. This sample has about 420,000 distinct CDR3 sequences; about 25% occur once, and the top ten carry roughly 30%. Sample time point: persistent/refractory GD, antithyroid drugs over 5 years with positive TRAb. Scientists built the TCR library using RNA that was extracted from PBMCs. The sequenced sample was peripheral blood mononuclear cells (PBMCs), obtained when the disease was refractory, from a patient treated with antithyroid drugs. These receptors came from a female donor with Graves disease.

This clonotype has at least ten counts. V gene TRBV12-3 or TRBV12-4 combines with J gene TRBJ2-7; a possible D gene is TRBD1 (6 bases). Trimming shortened V by 7 bases and J by 4 bases, and 20 bases separated the two germline ends. The CDR3 spans 15 residues. CDR3 DNA sequence: TGTGCCAGCAACACGATCAATACAGGGACGTACGAGCAGTACTTC. This gives the protein CASNTINTGTYEQYF.

The CDR3 nucleotides read TGCGCCAGCAGCCTACAGCCCACTGAAAAACTGTTTTTT. It yields the protein CASSLQPTEKLFF. The rearrangement uses TRBV4-1 and TRBJ1-4, with D unclear. CDR3 size: 13 residues. Germline V CDR1 and CDR2: MGHRA, YSYEKL. V lost 4 bases, J lost 7 bases, and 10 bases lay in between.

This clonotype came up a few times. The gene calls are TRBV12-5 and TRBJ1-3, with no clear D. Trimming removed 8 bases at V and 2 bases at J, with 7 bases between. Germline lookup yields CDR1 LGHNT and CDR2 FRNRAP. The length of the CDR3 is 12 residues. CDR3 DNA sequence: TGTGCTAGTATGGGGACTGGAAACACCATATATTTT. Translated: CASMGTGNTIYF.

This clonotype has ten or more counts. In nucleotides, the CDR3 is TGTGCCTGGAGTCCAGGGGGCTCTGGGGCCAACGTCCTGACTTTC. Translating it yields CAWSPGGSGANVLTF. The rearrangement uses TRBV30 and TRBJ2-6; 7 bases match TRBD1. The V gene's germline CDR1 is GTSNPN and CDR2 SVGIG (reference sequence). V was clipped by 2 bases and J by 0 bases; unmatched bases: 1. The CDR3 runs to 15 residues.

The chain has TRBV25-1 and TRBJ2-5, with D perhaps assigned TRBD1 or TRBD2 (5 bases each). Germline V gene data show CDR1 as MGHDK and CDR2 as SYGVNS. This CDR3 comprises 15 residues. Trimming cost V 2 bases and J 4 bases, with 14 bases left between them. The CDR3 nucleotides read TGTGCCAGCAGTGAAGAGGGCAGGGCTGGAGAGACCCAGTACTTC. Translated: CASSEEGRAGETQYF.

This clonotype occurred a few times. The chain uses TRBV29-1 and TRBJ2-7; TRBD1 matches at 8 bases. Germline V lookup: CDR1 SQVTM, CDR2 ANQGSEA. Unmatched junction bases numbered 3, after V lost 4 bases and J lost 7 bases. This CDR3 has 11 amino acids. CDR3 residues: CSVGQGLEQYF. The CDR3 nucleotides are TGCAGCGTTGGACAGGGGTTAGAGCAGTACTTC.

Comment on this clonotype: The CDR3 end shows no conserved phenylalanine or tryptophan, and so a read error is likely. This sequence joins TRBV5-1 and TRBJ2-5, with TRBD2 matching 12 bases. CDR3 length equals 15 residues. Germline values: CDR1 SGHRS, CDR2 YFSETQ. V gave up 2 bases and J gave up 2 bases; unmatched junction bases: 1. DNA for the CDR3: TGCGCCAGCAGCTTAGGACTAGCGGGGCAAGAGACCCAGTACTCC. It is translated as CASSLGLAGQETQYS.

This rearrangement joins TRBV10-3 to TRBJ2-7; no clear D gene. V was pared by 0 bases and J by 3 bases, with 3 bases between. The CDR3 covers 12 residues. Per the germline V gene, CDR1 is ENHRY and CDR2 is SYGVKD. CDR3 in DNA: TGTGCCATCAGTGAGTCGGGCTACGAGCAGTACTTC. It translates to CAISESGYEQYF.

This clonotype was detected ten times or more. V gene TRBV11-2 combines with J gene TRBJ2-1; D uncertain. This CDR3 contains 15 residues. Trimming removed 5 bases from V and 5 bases from J, with 16 bases in between. Germline lookup yields CDR1 SGHAT and CDR2 FQNNGV. For the CDR3, the DNA is TGTGCCAGCAGCATGTTGAGGACGGTTCACAATGAGCAGTTCTTC. Its protein is CASSMLRTVHNEQFF.